These 26 T cell receptor beta chains share one sample of origin, sequenced in a study of vaccination and CD4 T cells after COVID-19. Sequencing of DNA taken from cultured CD4+ T cells relied on the Oncomine TCR Beta short-read assay. TCRdb re-called the PCR reads through MiXCR, storing one row per CDR3 protein. The sample lists 7,800 or so distinct CDR3 sequences, around 41% occurring once. The treatment is: roughly 10-day PBMC culture with coronavirus spike peptide pools or control peptides (ViraFEST assay). These CD4+ T cells came from an unexposed donor, sampled before the COVID-19 pandemic (2011-2018). No antigen has been identified for these receptors. Sample: CD4+ T cells from blood, cultured in vitro. The receptor source for this set is a human donor in good health.

The chain combines TRBV7-9 with TRBJ1-1; D not certain. Looked up from germline, CDR1 is SEHNR and CDR2 is FQNEAQ (reference sequence). The CDR3 totals 12 residues. V dropped 10 bases and J dropped 0 bases, with 9 bases sitting between them. The CDR3 DNA reads TGTGCCATCCAACTTCTGAACACTGAAGCTTTCTTT. It yields the protein CAIQLLNTEAFF.

This clonotype was seen a handful of times. The V and J genes are TRBV19 and TRBJ1-1; D may be TRBD1 (5 bases). CDR3 size: 14 residues. Germline V gene data show CDR1 as LNHDA and CDR2 as SQIVND (reference sequence). The V end was cut by 7 bases, the J end by 4 bases, with 16 bases between. CDR3 region: CASTWGGVSTEAFF. Written as DNA, the CDR3 is TGTGCCAGTACATGGGGAGGGGTGAGCACTGAAGCTTTCTTT.

This chain connects TRBV10-3 to TRBJ2-7, with 8 bases fitting TRBD2. This CDR3 contains 15 residues. Per germline, CDR1 ENHRY and CDR2 SYGVKD. After removal of 7 bases from V and 6 bases from J, the junction contained 14 bases not matched to a gene. The CDR3 is CAITQTGTSTSEQYF. The DNA of the CDR3 is TGTGCCATCACCCAGACTGGGACTAGTACTTCCGAGCAGTACTTC.

The chain recombines TRBV15 with TRBJ2-5; D ambiguous. CDR1 is LNHNV and CDR2 is YYDKDF in the germline V gene (reference sequence). V was shortened by 0 bases and J by 2 bases, with 10 bases between the two germline ends. This CDR3 is 15 amino acids long. CDR3 DNA sequence: TGTGCCACCAGCAGAGATCCCCGCCCGCAAGAGACCCAGTACTTC. The encoded protein is CATSRDPRPQETQYF.

The genes are TRBV27 and TRBJ2-3; possibly TRBD1 for D (6 bases). CDR3 length equals 15 residues. Per germline, CDR1 MNHEY and CDR2 SMNVEV (reference sequence). The ends were cut back, 3 bases at V and 5 bases at J, with 15 bases in the middle. In DNA, the CDR3 is TGTGCCAGCAGTTTTGTAGGGGGACACAGAGATACGCAGTATTTT. Its translation is CASSFVGGHRDTQYF.

This clonotype was seen a handful of times. The gene calls are TRBV15 and TRBJ1-1; D remains ambiguous. V was cut by 1 base and J by 0 bases, with 9 bases left in between. The CDR3 contains 15 residues. Germline V lookup: CDR1 LNHNV, CDR2 YYDKDF (reference sequence). The CDR3 is CATSRGGPMNTEAFF. The CDR3 region has the DNA TGTGCCACCAGCAGAGGAGGCCCCATGAACACTGAAGCTTTCTTT. The full variable domain, completed using reference TRBV15 and TRBJ1-1, is DAMVIQNPRYQVTQFGKPVTLSCSQTLNHNVMYWYQQKSSQAPKLLFHYYDKDFNNEADTPDNFQSRRPNTSFCFLDIRSPGLGDTAMYLCATSRGGPMNTEAFFGQGTRLTVV.

This clonotype occurred a few times. CDR3: CASSVDVGTEAFF. The CDR3, as DNA: TGTGCCAGCAGCGTCGACGTGGGCACTGAAGCTTTCTTT. J is TRBJ1-1 and V is TRBV7-7; no firm D call. V gave up 5 bases and J gave up 4 bases, with 11 bases separating them. The germline V gene has CDR1 SSHAT and CDR2 FNYEAQ (reference sequence). The CDR3 is 13 amino acids. The full variable domain, with the rest looked up from reference TRBV7-7 and TRBJ1-1, is GAGVSQSPRYKVTKRGQDVTLRCDPISSHATLYWYQQALGQGPEFLTYFNYEAQPDKSGLPSDRFSAERPEGSISTLTIQRTEQRDSAMYRCASSVDVGTEAFFGQGTRLTVV.

J is TRBJ2-7 and V is TRBV10-1; the match to TRBD1 covers 10 bases. V lost 3 bases to trimming and J lost 3 bases; unmatched junction nucleotides: 11. Germline V lookup: CDR1 WNHNN, CDR2 SYGVQD (reference sequence). The CDR3 length is 17 residues. CDR3 in DNA: TGCGCCAGCAGTGAAGGTTATCCGGGACAGGGGTTCTACGAGCAGTACTTC. Its protein product is CASSEGYPGQGFYEQYF.

CDR3 DNA sequence: TGTGCCAGCAGTGAGCAGGGATACACTGAAGCTTTCTTT. Translating it yields CASSEQGYTEAFF. V usage is TRBV6-1 and J usage is TRBJ1-1; the D gene is possibly TRBD1 (5 bases). Trimming removed 3 bases at V and 3 bases at J, with 8 bases between. Germline lookup yields CDR1 MNHNS and CDR2 SASEGT. CDR3 length: 13 amino acids.

The chain carries TRBV12-3 or TRBV12-4 and TRBJ1-2; TRBD1 matches 9 bases. J lost 2 bases, V lost 7 bases, and 8 bases had no gene match. The CDR3 loop spans 15 amino acids. The CDR3 is CASNNLQGANYGYTF. The CDR3 nucleotides read TGTGCCAGCAACAACTTACAGGGGGCGAACTATGGCTACACCTTC.

This clonotype has more than one count but fewer than ten. The rearrangement joins TRBV20-1 to TRBJ1-2; D gene unclear. The CDR3 runs to 18 residues. V lost 0 bases and J lost 6, with 26 bases in between. CDR1 and CDR2 (germline): DFQATT, SNEGSKA (reference sequence). The CDR3 loop reads CSARDRQRLVGRRDGYTF. The CDR3 DNA reads TGCAGTGCTAGAGATCGGCAGAGGCTGGTCGGGCGTCGGGATGGCTACACCTTC.

The chain couples TRBV19 to TRBJ1-2, with D possibly TRBD1 on 6 matching bases. Deletions cut 5 bases from V and 6 bases from J, with 19 bases between. CDR1 and CDR2 (germline): LNHDA, SQIVND (reference sequence). The CDR3 length is 15 residues. The CDR3 DNA reads as TGTGCCAGTAGTTCCTATCGCACAGGGCAGGATGGCTACACCTTC. Translation: CASSSYRTGQDGYTF. The whole variable domain, filled in from reference TRBV19 and TRBJ1-2, reads DGGITQSPKYLFRKEGQNVTLSCEQNLNHDAMYWYRQDPGQGLRLIYYSQIVNDFQKGDIAEGYSVSREKKESFPLTVTSAQKNPTAFYLCASSSYRTGQDGYTFGSGTRLTVV.

Points on this clonotype: At one of its ends the junction is not consistent with the germline gene, which may arise from a read error. The rearrangement joins TRBV30 to TRBJ1-5, with D possibly being TRBD1 (6 bases). CDR3 length: 12 residues. CDR1 is GTSNPN, CDR2 SVGIG, per germline (reference sequence). This CDR3 is CAWKGEGQTQHF. Here the CDR3 DNA reads TGTGCCTGGAAGGGGGAGGGTCAGACCCAGCATTTT.

This sequence joins TRBV20-1 and TRBJ1-2; D ambiguous. The V end was cut by 2 bases, the J end by 5 bases, with 15 bases between. The CDR3 is 14 residues long. CDR1 is DFQATT and CDR2 is SNEGSKA in the germline V gene (reference sequence). The CDR3 DNA reads as TGCAGTGCTAGACCCAAAAACCTCCGGTATGGCTACACCTTC. Encoded protein: CSARPKNLRYGYTF.

This clonotype is classed as medium-sized. The chain recombines TRBV6-4 with TRBJ2-1; TRBD2 matches 11 bases. The germline gives CDR1 MRHNA, CDR2 SNTAGT. With 0 bases clipped from V and 6 bases from J, the junction kept 1 base outside the gene matches. This CDR3 has 15 residues. This chain's CDR3 is CASSDSSGGANEQFF. CDR3 nucleotides: TGTGCCAGCAGTGACTCTAGCGGGGGGGCCAATGAGCAGTTCTTC.

The chain joins TRBV20-1 to TRBJ2-7, with D possibly TRBD2 on 5 matching bases. V lost 3 bases and J lost 7, with 10 bases in between. Germline loops: CDR1 DFQATT, CDR2 SNEGSKA (reference sequence). The CDR3 contains 11 residues. The CDR3 is CSARGSGEQYF. CDR3 nucleotide sequence: TGCAGTGCTAGGGGGAGTGGGGAGCAGTACTTC.

The chain links TRBV5-1 to TRBJ1-3, with a possible D match to TRBD1 (5 bases). The germline V gene has CDR1 SGHRS and CDR2 YFSETQ. The CDR3 consists of 14 residues. V lost 0 bases and J 2 bases, leaving 6 bases between the germline ends. Written as DNA, the CDR3 is TGCGCCAGCAGCTTGGAACAGGCTGGAAACACCATATATTTT. It encodes CASSLEQAGNTIYF.

This chain connects TRBV6-5 to TRBJ1-3; possibly TRBD1 for D (6 bases). CDR3 length: 16 residues. The ends were cut back, 0 bases at V and 3 bases at J, with 12 bases in the middle. CDR1 is MNHEY, CDR2 SVGAGI, per germline. CDR3 protein: CASSYSGQSHGNTIYF. For the CDR3, the DNA is TGTGCCAGCAGTTACTCTGGACAGTCCCATGGAAACACCATATATTTT.

This clonotype occurred a few times. V gene TRBV6-2 or TRBV6-3 combines with J gene TRBJ1-2; D remains ambiguous. CDR3 length: 11 amino acids. V was cut by 4 bases and J by 8 bases, with 8 bases left in between. CDR1 MNHEY and CDR2 SVGEGT come from the germline V gene. The DNA of the CDR3 is TGTGCCAGCAGTTCTCGAGGAGGCTACACCTTC. It encodes CASSSRGGYTF.

This clonotype has just a few counts. The chain is built from TRBV30 and TRBJ1-6, with 7 bases matching TRBD1. The CDR3 is made up of 15 amino acids. Per germline, CDR1 GTSNPN and CDR2 SVGIG (reference sequence). J was trimmed by 6 bases and V by 3 bases; bases with no gene match: 8. The CDR3 here is CAWRPRRGINSPLHF. CDR3 DNA sequence: TGTGCCTGGAGGCCGCGCAGGGGGATTAATTCACCCCTCCACTTT.

The chain recombines TRBV23-1 with TRBJ2-5, with 7 bases fitting TRBD1. TRBV23-1 is sorted into the ORF group, with uncertain function. There are 16 residues in the CDR3. With 4 bases clipped from V and 3 bases from J, the junction kept 11 bases outside the gene matches. CDR3 nucleotide sequence: TGCGCCAGCAGTCTAAACACAGGGGAATTCAAAGAGACCCAGTACTTC. Protein: CASSLNTGEFKETQYF.

This clonotype was detected once. This chain links TRBV29-1 with TRBJ2-3; D is uncertain. With 2 bases removed from V and 3 bases from J, the gap between germline ends came to 6 bases. Germline V gives CDR1 SQVTM, CDR2 ANQGSEA. The CDR3 consists of 12 residues. CDR3 sequence: CSVEMGTDTQYF. The CDR3 nucleotides read TGCAGCGTTGAAATGGGAACAGATACGCAGTATTTT.

This clonotype was counted between two and nine times. This chain links TRBV20-1 with TRBJ1-2, with D tentatively TRBD1 (5 bases). Between the trimmed V and J ends, which lost 3 bases and 3 bases, there was a span of 11 bases. Germline V gene lookup returns CDR1 DFQATT and CDR2 SNEGSKA (reference sequence). The CDR3 extends over 13 amino acids. In nucleotides, the CDR3 is TGCAGTGCTAGTACCAGGGAGGACTATGGCTACACCTTC. Its protein product is CSASTREDYGYTF.

The gene calls are TRBV12-3 or TRBV12-4 and TRBJ2-5; maybe TRBD2 (6 bases). The CDR3 loop spans 13 amino acids. V was shortened by 8 bases and J by 5 bases, with 15 bases between the two germline ends. The CDR3: CASSTGEWETQYF. For the CDR3, the DNA is TGTGCCAGCTCGACGGGGGAGTGGGAGACCCAGTACTTC.

This sequence joins TRBV20-1 and TRBJ1-1; tentative D call: TRBD1 (6 bases). In germline, CDR1 is DFQATT, CDR2 SNEGSKA (reference sequence). Trimming cost V 3 bases and J 1 base, with 12 bases left between them. The CDR3 runs to 14 residues. CDR3 bases: TGCAGTGCTAGTGGGAAAGGGGGGAACACTGAAGCTTTCTTT. Amino acids: CSASGKGGNTEAFF.

The table lists this clonotype with a few counts. J is TRBJ1-2 and V is TRBV27, with TRBD1 matching over 10 bases. The V segment lost 6 bases and the J segment 9 bases; nucleotides outside the gene matches: 13. Per the germline V gene, CDR1 is MNHEY and CDR2 is SMNVEV (reference sequence). The CDR3 is 15 amino acids. In DNA form, the CDR3 reads TGTGCCAGCAGCTCAAGAACCGGGACAGGGGTACGCTACACCTTC. Its translation: CASSSRTGTGVRYTF.